The entry below gives a single TCR beta chain sequence along with its context. Its antigen is unknown. This sample stems from a study of shared clonotypes between healthy human individuals. Study-wide results and caveats: Generation probability values for non-shared clonotypes were lower than those for clonotypes shared by all four donors.

Losses at the gene ends were 0 bases for V and 2 bases for J; bases not matched to a gene: 1. Germline V gives CDR1 MGHRA, CDR2 YSYEKL. The CDR3 contains 14 residues. Method: immunoSEQ multiplex PCR; TCRdb's copy keeps in-frame clones and lacks some. The sample lists about 1.5 million clones, around 97% occurring once. This receptor was identified in a young man in good health. What was sequenced was naive CD4+ T cells sorted from blood. Noted subset: CD45RA+ positively selected. This sequence joins TRBV4-1 and TRBJ2-7; 7 bases match TRBD2. The CDR3 spells CASSQDGRAYEQYF. CDR3 nucleotides: TGCGCCAGCAGCCAAGATGGGAGGGCCTACGAGCAGTACTTC.